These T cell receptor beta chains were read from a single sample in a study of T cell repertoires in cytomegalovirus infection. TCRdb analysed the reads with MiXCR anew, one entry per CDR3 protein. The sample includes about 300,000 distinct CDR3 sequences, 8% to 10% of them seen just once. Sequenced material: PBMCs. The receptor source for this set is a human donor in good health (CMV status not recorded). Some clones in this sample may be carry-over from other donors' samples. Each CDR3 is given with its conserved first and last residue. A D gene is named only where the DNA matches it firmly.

cdr3_aa: CASSRQGGMNTEAFF
j_call: TRBJ1-1
d_call: -
v_call: TRBV3-1

cdr3_aa: CASSYKNIQYF
j_call: TRBJ2-4
d_call: -
v_call: TRBV2

cdr3_aa: CASVGQGPLNQPQHF
j_call: TRBJ1-5
d_call: TRBD1
v_call: TRBV2

cdr3_aa: CASSLSGHEAFF
j_call: TRBJ1-1
d_call: -
v_call: TRBV7-4

cdr3_aa: CASSLRQVPNTGELFF
j_call: TRBJ2-2
d_call: -
v_call: TRBV7-2

cdr3_aa: CSARGPSLF
j_call: TRBJ2-1
d_call: -
v_call: TRBV20-1

cdr3_aa: CASSQDKRGTGNTGELFF
j_call: TRBJ2-2
d_call: TRBD2
v_call: TRBV4-2

cdr3_aa: CASSEDGVGYTF
j_call: TRBJ1-2
d_call: -
v_call: TRBV2

cdr3_aa: CSARVALDSGQGRMRYGYTF
j_call: TRBJ1-2
d_call: TRBD1
v_call: TRBV20-1

cdr3_aa: CASSIPSGGIETQYF
j_call: TRBJ2-5
d_call: TRBD2
v_call: TRBV28

cdr3_aa: CASSTGSAYQPQHF
j_call: TRBJ1-5
d_call: -
v_call: TRBV19

cdr3_aa: CASSLQRDYGYTF
j_call: TRBJ1-2
d_call: -
v_call: TRBV7-3

cdr3_aa: CASSFPGVLGYGYTF
j_call: TRBJ1-2
d_call: -
v_call: TRBV28

cdr3_aa: CASGLGTGELFF
j_call: TRBJ2-2
d_call: -
v_call: TRBV12-3/TRBV12-4

cdr3_aa: CASSYPPGRLRTEAFF
j_call: TRBJ1-1
d_call: -
v_call: TRBV6-2/TRBV6-3

cdr3_aa: CSARVCRNQTQYF
j_call: TRBJ2-5
d_call: -
v_call: TRBV20-1

cdr3_aa: CASRRRTAVFYNVLTF
j_call: TRBJ2-6
d_call: -
v_call: TRBV6-2/TRBV6-3

cdr3_aa: CASSSPGQAVQYF
j_call: TRBJ2-4
d_call: -
v_call: TRBV7-9

cdr3_aa: CASSLDVGGTQPQHF
j_call: TRBJ1-5
d_call: -
v_call: TRBV7-9

cdr3_aa: CSARPGRLSYEQYF
j_call: TRBJ2-7
d_call: -
v_call: TRBV20-1

cdr3_aa: CASSVDRSTEAFF
j_call: TRBJ1-1
d_call: -
v_call: TRBV5-1

cdr3_aa: CAISRTGTDTQYF
j_call: TRBJ2-3
d_call: TRBD1
v_call: TRBV10-3

cdr3_aa: CSARDPRNEKLFF
j_call: TRBJ1-4
d_call: -
v_call: TRBV20-1

cdr3_aa: CSASKQGGEAFF
j_call: TRBJ1-1
d_call: -
v_call: TRBV20-1

cdr3_aa: CASNPPGVQYF
j_call: TRBJ2-5
d_call: -
v_call: TRBV6-6

cdr3_aa: CASSLRGHTEAFF
j_call: TRBJ1-1
d_call: TRBD1
v_call: TRBV6-2/TRBV6-3

cdr3_aa: CSAKDSSLNTEAFF
j_call: TRBJ1-1
d_call: -
v_call: TRBV20-1

cdr3_aa: CASSPLAGPSGNEQFF
j_call: TRBJ2-1
d_call: TRBD2
v_call: TRBV5-5

cdr3_aa: CASSSAVSGLAEAFF
j_call: TRBJ1-1
d_call: -
v_call: TRBV5-1

cdr3_aa: CASSLGRHGYTF
j_call: TRBJ1-2
d_call: -
v_call: TRBV12-3/TRBV12-4

cdr3_aa: CATSRDLQGNTGELFF
j_call: TRBJ2-2
d_call: -
v_call: TRBV15

cdr3_aa: CASSLTEANTEAFF
j_call: TRBJ1-1
d_call: -
v_call: TRBV5-1

cdr3_aa: CASSTPRHQETQYF
j_call: TRBJ2-5
d_call: -
v_call: TRBV7-9

cdr3_aa: CASSLAGYSGNTIYF
j_call: TRBJ1-3
d_call: -
v_call: TRBV12-3/TRBV12-4

cdr3_aa: CASSLTGQGAAETQYF
j_call: TRBJ2-5
d_call: -
v_call: TRBV5-1

cdr3_aa: CASSQAEPFGQYF
j_call: TRBJ2-7
d_call: -
v_call: TRBV5-1

cdr3_aa: CATTGGNQPQHF
j_call: TRBJ1-5
d_call: -
v_call: TRBV12-3/TRBV12-4

cdr3_aa: CSAQRDIYSPLHF
j_call: TRBJ1-6
d_call: -
v_call: TRBV20-1

cdr3_aa: CSARVTGKGTQYF
j_call: TRBJ2-3
d_call: -
v_call: TRBV20-1

cdr3_aa: CASSPRTSGGAFPETQYF
j_call: TRBJ2-5
d_call: TRBD2
v_call: TRBV4-2

cdr3_aa: CSARVIGGLAKAGELFF
j_call: TRBJ2-2
d_call: TRBD2
v_call: TRBV20-1

cdr3_aa: CASSLTGLGYTGELFF
j_call: TRBJ2-2
d_call: -
v_call: TRBV28

cdr3_aa: CASSWNIQGSGANVLTF
j_call: TRBJ2-6
d_call: -
v_call: TRBV6-5

cdr3_aa: CASRHSEANTEAFF
j_call: TRBJ1-1
d_call: -
v_call: TRBV28

cdr3_aa: CASSLAGVENIQYF
j_call: TRBJ2-4
d_call: -
v_call: TRBV11-2

cdr3_aa: CATTETGITGELFF
j_call: TRBJ2-2
d_call: TRBD1
v_call: TRBV6-2/TRBV6-3

cdr3_aa: CASSLGFYTEAFF
j_call: TRBJ1-1
d_call: -
v_call: TRBV28

cdr3_aa: CSIGTGLRTQYF
j_call: TRBJ2-5
d_call: TRBD1
v_call: TRBV29-1

cdr3_aa: CASRPGTNSNQPQHF
j_call: TRBJ1-5
d_call: -
v_call: TRBV2

cdr3_aa: CASRRVDEQFF
j_call: TRBJ2-1
d_call: -
v_call: TRBV2

cdr3_aa: CASSFEGGTGNTIYF
j_call: TRBJ1-3
d_call: -
v_call: TRBV12-3/TRBV12-4

cdr3_aa: CASSRRTGRGRNTEAFF
j_call: TRBJ1-1
d_call: TRBD1
v_call: TRBV6-6